This TCR beta chain was sequenced for a study of cytomegalovirus exposure and HLA in healthy donors. Study conclusions and caveats: Some highly shared sequence variants likely arose as a pipeline artifact. Prior analysis indicated that the majority of TCR beta V segments exhibited productivity approximately 87% or approximately 30% of the time.

This cohort consisted of healthy bone marrow donors. Primers: 60 Vbeta forward and 13 Jbeta reverse. This table comes from immunoSEQ multiplex PCR, and its TCRdb copy is limited to in-frame clones, with some not included. The sample has hundreds of thousands of clones, 77% seen once. From germline, CDR1 is LGHNA and CDR2 YSLEER. The CDR3 has 16 amino acids. Trimming cost V 1 base and J 0 bases, with 13 bases left between them. On this clone itself: No antigen is known for it.

Source material: PBMCs. The sequence came from a woman aged 55-70 years in good health and CMV-seropositive. The gene calls are TRBV4-3 and TRBJ2-7; possible D gene TRBD2, 6 bases. In DNA, the CDR3 is TGCGCCAGCAGCCAAGTGCGGGGCGGAGGCTCCTACGAGCAGTACTTC. Protein sequence: CASSQVRGGGSYEQYF.